Below, one TCR beta chain is given with its context. Antigen: not known. The sample belongs to a study of T cells expressing NK-cell markers. Looking at the study overall: CD3+CD56+NKG2C+, CD3+CD56+NKG2C- and CD3+CD56-NKG2C+ T cells, once sorted, supplied the TCR beta repertoires. General study findings and limits: Once again these clonotypes came out on top in the CD3+CD56-NKG2C+ fraction of a few donors. Five or six donors showed dominant NKG2C+ clonotypes comprising roughly 1.0-7.5% of their CD8+ T cells.

This CDR3 contains 13 residues. Germline V gives CDR1 SGHDT, CDR2 YYEEEE. TCR beta cDNA was generated via 5'RACE template switching incorporating UMIs. TCRdb processed the 5' RACE reads again and assigns one entry to each CDR3 protein, with no DNA. The sample's table shows some 340,000 distinct CDR3 sequences. The clonotype originates from a man aged 18 to 69 in good health. The sequenced material came from blood T cells: a sorted CD56 or NKG2C T cell subset, CD4+ or CD8+ T cells, or bulk PBMC T cells (not recorded which). The chain is built from TRBV5-6 and TRBJ2-5; without DNA, the TCRdb call of TRBD1 cannot be checked. CDR3 protein: CASTLKGGETQYF. The variable domain in full, completed from reference TRBV5-6 and TRBJ2-5, reads DAGVTQSPTHLIKTRGQQVTLRCSPKSGHDTVSWYQQALGQGPQFIFQYYEEEERQRGNFPDRFSGHQFPNYSSELNVNALLLGDSALYLCASTLKGGETQYFGPGTRLLVL.